Presented here are 21 T cell receptor beta chains from one specimen sequenced in a study of regulatory T cells in long-lasting Graves disease. Time point given: newly diagnosed GD, antithyroid drugs for less than 3 months. Extracted PBMC RNA gave rise to the TCR library. Arm-PCR with iRepertoire HTBI primers amplified the CDR3 regions for these TCR beta libraries. TCRdb called the multiplex PCR reads again in MiXCR, with one record for every CDR3 protein. Counted here are about 310,000 distinct CDR3 sequences, 18% occurring once; the ten biggest clones make up about 40%. Source: peripheral blood mononuclear cells (PBMCs), taken at new diagnosis, from a patient treated with antithyroid drugs. These receptors were collected from a female donor with Graves disease.

With respect to this clonotype: This may arise from a read error, as a much more abundant clone is one base away. The rearrangement uses TRBV11-2 and TRBJ2-5; possible D gene TRBD2, 6 bases. The CDR3 contains 14 residues. Germline loops: CDR1 SGHAT, CDR2 FQNNGV. With 1 base removed from V and 7 bases from J, the gap between germline ends came to 13 bases. The CDR3 nucleotides read TGTGCCAGCAGCTTAGTGGGCGGGACGGGGACCCAGTACTTC. It codes for CASSLVGGTGTQYF.

In the case of this clonotype: This likely traces to a read error, being one base from a far larger clone. This chain uses TRBV7-2 with TRBJ2-5; 9 bases are a match to TRBD1. CDR3 length equals 13 residues. Germline V gene sequence: CDR1 SGHTA, CDR2 FQGNSA. This chain's CDR3 is CASRRQGEENQYF. As DNA, the CDR3 is TGTGCCAGCAGGAGACAGGGGGAAGAGAACCAGTACTTC.

This clonotype was seen repeatedly, ten times or more. V and J are TRBV9 and TRBJ2-2, with D perhaps assigned TRBD1 or TRBD2 (5 bases each). The CDR3 totals 13 residues. The germline V gene encodes CDR1 SGDLS and CDR2 YYNGEE. V lost 6 bases and J 7 bases, leaving 13 bases between the germline ends. CDR3 coding DNA: TGTGCCAGCACCACGGGGCCAAACGGGGAGCTGTTTTTT. Its translation is CASTTGPNGELFF.

This clonotype was detected a few times. The genes are TRBV15 and TRBJ2-3, with no clear D. V was clipped by 5 bases and J by 5 bases, with 8 bases between them. This CDR3 is 12 amino acids long. Germline V lookup: CDR1 LNHNV, CDR2 YYDKDF (reference sequence). The CDR3 here is CATSRLEDTQYF. CDR3 coding DNA: TGTGCCACCAGCCGCCTTGAAGATACGCAGTATTTT.

V gene TRBV5-1 combines with J gene TRBJ2-3, with 8 bases matching TRBD1. This CDR3 is 13 amino acids long. With V trimmed by 7 bases and J by 0 bases, 1 base remained unmatched. The V gene's germline CDR1 is SGHRS and CDR2 YFSETQ. CDR3 in amino acids: CASGDRSTDTQYF. DNA for the CDR3: TGCGCCAGCGGGGACAGGAGCACAGATACGCAGTATTTT.

This clonotype was counted a few times. The chain combines TRBV9 with TRBJ2-2; 16 nucleotides agree with TRBD2. The J segment lost 3 bases and the V segment lost 4 bases, leaving 6 bases of the junction unmatched. This CDR3 is 18 amino acids long. Looked up from germline, CDR1 is SGDLS and CDR2 is YYNGEE. CDR3 nucleotides: TGTGCCAGCAGCCAACCGGGACTAGCGGGGGGGGACACCGGGGAGCTGTTTTTT. The encoded protein is CASSQPGLAGGDTGELFF.

The chain couples TRBV2 to TRBJ2-7; D could derive from TRBD1 or TRBD2 (5 bases each). CDR1 is SNHLY and CDR2 is FYNNEI in the germline V gene. The V gene lost 8 bases and the J gene lost 0 bases, with 17 bases spanning the gap. CDR3 length: 15 amino acids. DNA for the CDR3: TGTGCCAGCTCCGGTGAGGGACGGGACTCCTACGAGCAGTACTTC. Residues: CASSGEGRDSYEQYF.

This clonotype was observed at least ten times. V and J are TRBV10-3 and TRBJ1-5, with 11 bases fitting TRBD1. Trimming at V came to 5 bases and at J to 3 bases, leaving 3 bases not matched to a gene. CDR1 is ENHRY and CDR2 is SYGVKD in the germline V gene. This CDR3 spans 15 amino acids. In DNA, the CDR3 is TGTGCCATCAGTAGGGGACAGGGGGACAATCAGCCCCAGCATTTT. It is translated as CAISRGQGDNQPQHF.

This clonotype was observed at least ten times. As DNA, the CDR3 is TGTGCCAGCAGCTTAGTCGGGCCAAGCTCCTACGAGCAGTACTTC. It translates to CASSLVGPSSYEQYF. The chain joins TRBV7-9 to TRBJ2-7; the D is unclear. CDR3 length equals 15 residues. The germline gives CDR1 SEHNR, CDR2 FQNEAQ (reference sequence). Trimming left V 1 base short and J 0 bases short, with 10 bases between.

This clonotype has at least ten counts. The gene calls are TRBV11-2 and TRBJ1-1; D unresolved. Per germline, CDR1 SGHAT and CDR2 FQNNGV. The CDR3 sequence is 12 residues long. Between the trimmed V and J ends, which lost 5 bases and 8 bases, there was a span of 12 bases. The DNA for the CDR3 is TGTGCCAGCAGCCCCCTTGAACGGGAAGCTTTCTTT. It yields the protein CASSPLEREAFF.

Only a few counts were recorded for this clonotype. The chain is built from TRBV4-1 and TRBJ2-5, with 9 bases lining up with TRBD1. Per germline, CDR1 MGHRA and CDR2 YSYEKL. With 3 bases clipped from V and 0 bases from J, the junction kept 8 bases outside the gene matches. The CDR3 is 17 amino acids. CDR3 sequence: CASSHSIGTGYQETQYF. The CDR3 DNA sequence: TGCGCCAGCAGCCACTCCATCGGGACAGGGTACCAAGAGACCCAGTACTTC.

This clonotype was seen at least ten times. The chain combines TRBV20-1 with TRBJ2-1; tentatively, D is TRBD2 (5 bases). The germline gives CDR1 DFQATT, CDR2 SNEGSKA (reference sequence). The V gene lost 6 bases and the J gene lost 8 bases, with 14 bases spanning the gap. The length of the CDR3 is 12 residues. This CDR3 is CSAAHGLDEQFF. The CDR3 coding sequence is TGCAGTGCCGCCCACGGACTTGATGAGCAGTTCTTC.

This clonotype was counted at least ten times. The chain has TRBV20-1 and TRBJ1-4; a weak D match, TRBD1 (6 bases). Germline CDR1 reads DFQATT; CDR2 reads SNEGSKA (reference sequence). V lost 3 bases to trimming and J lost 6 bases, with 17 bases between them. The CDR3 consists of 15 residues. The CDR3 sequence is CSASGFNRADEKLFF. The DNA of the CDR3 is TGCAGTGCTAGCGGTTTTAACAGGGCCGATGAAAAACTGTTTTTT.

The rearrangement uses TRBV6-2 or TRBV6-3 and TRBJ2-7, with D possibly TRBD1 on 6 matching bases. In germline, CDR1 is MNHEY, CDR2 SVGEGT. The length of the CDR3 is 15 residues. V lost 5 bases and J lost 1, with 15 bases in between. For the CDR3, the DNA is TGTGCCAGCAGTATCATAACACAGGGTTCCTACGAGCAGTACTTC. Residues: CASSIITQGSYEQYF.

This clonotype was recorded many times. V and J are TRBV19 and TRBJ2-3; 10 bases map to TRBD2. From germline, CDR1 is LNHDA and CDR2 SQIVND (reference sequence). This CDR3 region has 18 residues. Trimming cost V 2 bases and J 0 bases; bases outside gene matches: 8. The CDR3 DNA sequence: TGTGCCAGTAGTATAAAGGTTCTAGCGGGAGCCAGCACAGATACGCAGTATTTT. This codes for CASSIKVLAGASTDTQYF.

This clonotype occurred many times. V and J are TRBV6-1 and TRBJ2-3, with TRBD2 matching over 9 bases. The germline V gene encodes CDR1 MNHNS and CDR2 SASEGT. This CDR3 comprises 17 residues. V shed 4 bases and J 1 base; nucleotides not matched to a gene: 9. CDR3: CASSGRFSGRGTDTQYF. CDR3 coding DNA: TGTGCCAGCAGTGGGCGGTTTAGCGGGAGAGGCACAGATACGCAGTATTTT.

This clonotype was seen many times. The chain uses TRBV2 and TRBJ1-5; D remains ambiguous. Trimming removed 2 bases from V and 5 bases from J, with 25 bases in between. Germline values: CDR1 SNHLY, CDR2 FYNNEI. The CDR3 has 19 amino acids. CDR3 amino acids: CASSERGSPPGATHQPQHF. The CDR3 bases are TGTGCCAGCAGTGAACGGGGTAGCCCCCCTGGAGCGACACATCAGCCCCAGCATTTT.

Only a few counts were recorded for this clonotype. It differs at one base from a far larger clone, so likely a read error. Here the CDR3 omits its conserved ending phenylalanine or tryptophan, so a read error is the likely source. The chain uses TRBV11-3 and TRBJ1-1, with no clear D. The CDR3 has 14 amino acids. Trimming removed 4 bases at V and 0 bases at J, with 9 bases between. The germline V gene has CDR1 SGHNT and CDR2 YENEEA. The CDR3 loop reads CASSYTAVNTEAFV. The DNA of the CDR3 is TGTGCCAGCAGCTACACGGCAGTGAACACTGAAGCTTTCGTT.

With regard to this clonotype: A far larger clone lies a single base away; this is likely a read error. V is TRBV29-1 and J is TRBJ2-1; no reliable D call. V was cut by 4 bases and J by 10 bases, with 11 bases left in between. The CDR3 loop spans 11 amino acids. CDR1 SQVTM and CDR2 ANQGSEA come from the germline V gene. The CDR3 is CSVGQGYEQFF. CDR3 DNA: TGCAGCGTTGGACAAGGCTACGAGCAGTTCTTC.

There are many counts of this clonotype. The chain couples TRBV27 to TRBJ2-3; 12 nucleotides align to TRBD2. CDR1 is MNHEY and CDR2 is SMNVEV in the germline V gene (reference sequence). Trimming removed 5 bases from V and 0 bases from J; junction bases left unmatched: 12. The CDR3 runs to 19 residues. The CDR3, as DNA: TGTGCCAGCAGTCCCCTCTGGGCTAGCGGGAGGGCAAGCACAGATACGCAGTATTTT. Translation gives CASSPLWASGRASTDTQYF.

In this sample, this clonotype turned up many times. CDR3 loop: CASSNGAISYEQYF. CDR3 nucleotides: TGTGCCAGCAGCAACGGGGCCATTTCCTACGAGCAGTACTTC. The rearrangement joins TRBV12-3 or TRBV12-4 to TRBJ2-7; tentatively, D is TRBD1 or TRBD2 (5 bases each). Trimming took off 6 bases at V and 1 base at J, with 13 bases between the two ends. This CDR3 region has 14 residues.